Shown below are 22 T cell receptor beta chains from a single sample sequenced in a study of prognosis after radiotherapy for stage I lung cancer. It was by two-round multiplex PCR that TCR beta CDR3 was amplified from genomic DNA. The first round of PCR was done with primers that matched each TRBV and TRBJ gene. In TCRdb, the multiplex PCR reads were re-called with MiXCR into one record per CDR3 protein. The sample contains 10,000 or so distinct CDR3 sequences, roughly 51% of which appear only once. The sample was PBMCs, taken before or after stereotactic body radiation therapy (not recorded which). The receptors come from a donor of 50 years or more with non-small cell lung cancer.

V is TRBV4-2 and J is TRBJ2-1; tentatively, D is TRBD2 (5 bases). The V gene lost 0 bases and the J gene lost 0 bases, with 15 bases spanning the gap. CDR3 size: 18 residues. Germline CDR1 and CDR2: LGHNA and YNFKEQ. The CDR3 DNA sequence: TGTGCCAGCAGCCAAGATTTAGGCGGGTTGCTCTCCTACAATGAGCAGTTCTTC. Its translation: CASSQDLGGLLSYNEQFF.

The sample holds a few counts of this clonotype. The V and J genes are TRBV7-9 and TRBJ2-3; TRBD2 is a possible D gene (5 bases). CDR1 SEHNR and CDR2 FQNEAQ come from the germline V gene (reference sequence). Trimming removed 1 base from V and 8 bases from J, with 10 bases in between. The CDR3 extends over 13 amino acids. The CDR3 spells CASSLDEGSTQYF. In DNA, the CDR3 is TGTGCCAGCAGCTTAGATGAGGGCTCTACGCAGTATTTT.

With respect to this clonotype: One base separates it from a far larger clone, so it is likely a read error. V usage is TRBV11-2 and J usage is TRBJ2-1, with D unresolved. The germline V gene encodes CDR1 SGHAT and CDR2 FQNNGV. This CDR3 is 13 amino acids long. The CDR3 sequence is CVSSDDPYNEQFF. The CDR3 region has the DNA TGTGTCAGCAGCGATGACCCTTACAATGAGCAGTTCTTC.

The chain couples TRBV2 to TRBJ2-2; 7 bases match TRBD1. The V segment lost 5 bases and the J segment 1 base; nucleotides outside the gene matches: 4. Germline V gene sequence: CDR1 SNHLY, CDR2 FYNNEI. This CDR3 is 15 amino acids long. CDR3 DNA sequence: TGTGCCAGCAGTTTAAGGACAGGGAACACCGGGGAGCTGTTTTTT. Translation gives CASSLRTGNTGELFF.

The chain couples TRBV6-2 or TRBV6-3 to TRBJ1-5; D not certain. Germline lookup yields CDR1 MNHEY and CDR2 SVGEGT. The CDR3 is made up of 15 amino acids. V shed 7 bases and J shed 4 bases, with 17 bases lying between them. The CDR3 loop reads CASILLVTENQPQHF. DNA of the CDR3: TGTGCCAGCATCTTACTGGTGACGGAGAATCAGCCCCAGCATTTT.

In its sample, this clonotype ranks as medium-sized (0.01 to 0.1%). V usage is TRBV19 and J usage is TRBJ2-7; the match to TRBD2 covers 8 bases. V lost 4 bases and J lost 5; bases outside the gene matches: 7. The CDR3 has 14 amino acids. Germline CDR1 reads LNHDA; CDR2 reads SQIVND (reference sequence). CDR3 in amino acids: CASSNPGGDDEQYF. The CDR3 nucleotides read TGTGCCAGTAGTAATCCGGGAGGGGACGACGAGCAGTACTTC.

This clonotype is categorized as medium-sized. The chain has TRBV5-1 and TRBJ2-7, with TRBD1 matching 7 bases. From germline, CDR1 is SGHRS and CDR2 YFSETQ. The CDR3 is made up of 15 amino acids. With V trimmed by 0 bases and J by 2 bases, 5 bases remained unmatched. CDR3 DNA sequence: TGCGCCAGCAGCTTGGCACCTACAGGGGCCTACGAGCAGTACTTC. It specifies CASSLAPTGAYEQYF.

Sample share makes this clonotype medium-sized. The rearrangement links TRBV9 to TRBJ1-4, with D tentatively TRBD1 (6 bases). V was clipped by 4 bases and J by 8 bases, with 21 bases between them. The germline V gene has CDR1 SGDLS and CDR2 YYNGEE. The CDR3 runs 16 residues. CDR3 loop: CASSPRSQGLAEKLFF. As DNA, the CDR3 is TGTGCCAGCAGCCCGAGATCCCAGGGGTTGGCGGAAAAACTGTTTTTT. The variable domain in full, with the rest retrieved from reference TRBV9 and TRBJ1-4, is DSGVTQTPKHLITATGQRVTLRCSPRSGDLSVYWYQQSLDQGLQFLIQYYNGEERAKGNILERFSAQQFPDLHSELNLSSLELGDSALYFCASSPRSQGLAEKLFFGSGTQLSVL.

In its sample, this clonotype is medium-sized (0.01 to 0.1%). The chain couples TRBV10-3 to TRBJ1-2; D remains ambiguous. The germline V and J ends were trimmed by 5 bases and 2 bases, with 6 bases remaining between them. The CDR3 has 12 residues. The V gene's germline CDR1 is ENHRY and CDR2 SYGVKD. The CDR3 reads CAISSKNYGYTF. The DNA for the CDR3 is TGTGCCATCAGTTCAAAGAACTATGGCTACACCTTC.

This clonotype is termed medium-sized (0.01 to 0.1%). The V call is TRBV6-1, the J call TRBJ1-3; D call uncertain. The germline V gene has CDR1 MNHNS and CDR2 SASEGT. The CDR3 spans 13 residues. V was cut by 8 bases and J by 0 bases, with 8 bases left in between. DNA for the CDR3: TGTGCCAGCTCGCGGGGCTCTGGAAACACCATATATTTT. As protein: CASSRGSGNTIYF.

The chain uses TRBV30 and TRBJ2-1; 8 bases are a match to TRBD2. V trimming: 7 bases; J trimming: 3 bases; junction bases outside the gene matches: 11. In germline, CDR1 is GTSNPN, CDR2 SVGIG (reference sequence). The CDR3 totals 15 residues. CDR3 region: CASRKTSGDYNEQFF. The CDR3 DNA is TGTGCCTCCCGAAAAACTAGCGGAGACTACAATGAGCAGTTCTTC.

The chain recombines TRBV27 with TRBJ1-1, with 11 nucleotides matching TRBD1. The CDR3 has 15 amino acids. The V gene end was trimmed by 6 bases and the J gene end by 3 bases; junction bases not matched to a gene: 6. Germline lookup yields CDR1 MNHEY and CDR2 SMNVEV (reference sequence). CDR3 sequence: CASRGQGARDTEAFF. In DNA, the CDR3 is TGTGCCAGCAGAGGACAGGGGGCGCGGGACACTGAAGCTTTCTTT.

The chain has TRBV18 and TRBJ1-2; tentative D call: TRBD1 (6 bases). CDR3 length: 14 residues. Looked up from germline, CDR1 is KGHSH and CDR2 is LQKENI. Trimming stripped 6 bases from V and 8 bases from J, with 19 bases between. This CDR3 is CASSPSEGVGGYTF. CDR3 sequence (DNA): TGTGCCAGCTCGCCCTCAGAGGGGGTTGGCGGCTACACCTTC.

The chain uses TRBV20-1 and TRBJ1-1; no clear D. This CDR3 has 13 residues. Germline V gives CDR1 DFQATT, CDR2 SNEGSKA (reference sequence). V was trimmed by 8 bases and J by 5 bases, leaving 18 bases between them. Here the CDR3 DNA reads TGCAGTTCAGCTATCGACTGGGGTACTGAAGCTTTCTTT. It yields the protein CSSAIDWGTEAFF.

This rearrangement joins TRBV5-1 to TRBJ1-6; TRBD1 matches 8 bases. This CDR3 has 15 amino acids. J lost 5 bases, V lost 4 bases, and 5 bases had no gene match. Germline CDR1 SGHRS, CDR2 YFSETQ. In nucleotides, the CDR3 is TGCGCCAGCAGCCTCGGGACAGGCAATAATTCACCCCTCCACTTT. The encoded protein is CASSLGTGNNSPLHF. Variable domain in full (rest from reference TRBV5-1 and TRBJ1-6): KAGVTQTPRYLIKTRGQQVTLSCSPISGHRSVSWYQQTPGQGLQFLFEYFSETQRNKGNFPGRFSGRQFSNSRSEMNVSTLELGDSALYLCASSLGTGNNSPLHFGNGTRLTVT.

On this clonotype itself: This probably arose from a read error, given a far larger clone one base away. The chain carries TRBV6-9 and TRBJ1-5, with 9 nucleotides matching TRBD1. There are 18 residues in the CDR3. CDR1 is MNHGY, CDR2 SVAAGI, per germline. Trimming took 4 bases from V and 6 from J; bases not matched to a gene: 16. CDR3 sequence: CASSSRTGVRVASQPQHF. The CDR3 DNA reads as TGTGCCAGCAGTTCCCGGACAGGGGTCAGGGTGGCTTCTCAGCCCCAGCATTTT.

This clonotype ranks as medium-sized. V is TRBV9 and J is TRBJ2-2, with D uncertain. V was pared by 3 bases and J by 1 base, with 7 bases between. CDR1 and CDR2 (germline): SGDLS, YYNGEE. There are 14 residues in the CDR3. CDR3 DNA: TGTGCCAGCAGCGGGCAGGTGAACACCGGGGAGCTGTTTTTT. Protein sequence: CASSGQVNTGELFF. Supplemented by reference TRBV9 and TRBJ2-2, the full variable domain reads DSGVTQTPKHLITATGQRVTLRCSPRSGDLSVYWYQQSLDQGLQFLIQYYNGEERAKGNILERFSAQQFPDLHSELNLSSLELGDSALYFCASSGQVNTGELFFGEGSRLTVL.

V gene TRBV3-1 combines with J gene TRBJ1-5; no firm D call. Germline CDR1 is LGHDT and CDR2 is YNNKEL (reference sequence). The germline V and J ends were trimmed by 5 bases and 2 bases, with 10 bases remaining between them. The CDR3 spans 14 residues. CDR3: CASSFGGRNQPQHF. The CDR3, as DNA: TGTGCCAGCAGCTTCGGAGGCCGCAATCAGCCCCAGCATTTT.

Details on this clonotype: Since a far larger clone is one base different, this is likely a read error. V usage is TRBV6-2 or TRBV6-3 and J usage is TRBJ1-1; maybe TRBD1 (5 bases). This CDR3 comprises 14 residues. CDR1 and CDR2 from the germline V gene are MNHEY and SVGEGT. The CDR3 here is CASSESQGGSESFF. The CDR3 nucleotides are TGTGCCAGCAGTGAGTCCCAGGGAGGCTCTGAATCTTTCTTT.

CDR3 protein: CASSLGLTSGNTIYF. CDR3 DNA: TGTGCCAGCAGCCTGGGGCTGACCTCTGGAAACACCATATATTTT. The rearrangement uses TRBV7-9 and TRBJ1-3; possibly TRBD1 for D (5 bases). Germline CDR1 and CDR2: SEHNR and FQNEAQ (reference sequence). This CDR3 has 15 amino acids. V gave up 5 bases and J gave up 0 bases, with 11 bases separating them. Looking up the rest from reference TRBV7-9 and TRBJ1-3 gives the full variable domain: DTGVSQNPRHKITKRGQNVTFRCDPISEHNRLYWYRQTLGQGPEFLTYFQNEAQLEKSRLLSDRFSAERPKGSFSTLEIQRTEQGDSAMYLCASSLGLTSGNTIYFGEGSWLTVV.

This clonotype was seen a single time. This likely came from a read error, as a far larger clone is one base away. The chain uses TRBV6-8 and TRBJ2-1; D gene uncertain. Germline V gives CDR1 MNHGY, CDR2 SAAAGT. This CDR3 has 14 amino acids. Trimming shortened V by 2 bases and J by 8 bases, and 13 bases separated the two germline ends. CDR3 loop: CASSYETNEDEQFF. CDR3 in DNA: TGTGCCAGCAGTTACGAGACAAACGAGGATGAGCAGTTCTTC.

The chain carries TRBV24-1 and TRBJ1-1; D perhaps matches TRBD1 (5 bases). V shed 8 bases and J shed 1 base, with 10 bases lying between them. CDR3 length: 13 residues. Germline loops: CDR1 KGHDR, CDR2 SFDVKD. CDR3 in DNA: TGTGCCACCATGGGGGAGGAGAACACTGAAGCTTTCTTT. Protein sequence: CATMGEENTEAFF.